This paragraph reports one T cell receptor beta chain. The data were obtained in a study of blood T cell repertoires in COVID-19. Study information: Both acute and convalescent COVID-19 samples were obtained from the United States, Italy and Spain. The cDNA or gDNA used as material had been derived from T cells, B-cell-depleted T cells, or PBMCs.

V lost 7 bases, J lost 5 bases, and 17 bases lay in between. The V gene's germline CDR1 is SGHAT and CDR2 FQNNGV. The CDR3 loop spans 14 amino acids. Authors' data handling: Quantification of nucleated cells was approximated via reference gene primer amplification. The repertoire was sequenced with immunoSEQ multiplex PCR; TCRdb's copy has only in-frame clones and lacks some. V and J calls and clone size are given by that table; D and trimming were obtained from the DNA. The repertoire holds 110,000 or so clones, with about nine tenths as singletons. The genes are TRBV11-2 and TRBJ2-5, with a weak D call TRBD1 (5 bases). Material: peripheral blood. The source is a human donor in a cohort sampled during active COVID-19. The CDR3 sequence is CASTPGLYRETQYF. CDR3 bases: TGTGCCAGCACCCCAGGGCTCTACCGGGAGACCCAGTACTTC. Variable domain in full (rest from reference TRBV11-2 and TRBJ2-5): EAGVAQSPRYKIIEKRQSVAFWCNPISGHATLYWYQQILGQGPKLLIQFQNNGVVDDSQLPKDRFSAERLKGVDSTLKIQPAKLEDSAVYLCASTPGLYRETQYFGPGTRLLVL.